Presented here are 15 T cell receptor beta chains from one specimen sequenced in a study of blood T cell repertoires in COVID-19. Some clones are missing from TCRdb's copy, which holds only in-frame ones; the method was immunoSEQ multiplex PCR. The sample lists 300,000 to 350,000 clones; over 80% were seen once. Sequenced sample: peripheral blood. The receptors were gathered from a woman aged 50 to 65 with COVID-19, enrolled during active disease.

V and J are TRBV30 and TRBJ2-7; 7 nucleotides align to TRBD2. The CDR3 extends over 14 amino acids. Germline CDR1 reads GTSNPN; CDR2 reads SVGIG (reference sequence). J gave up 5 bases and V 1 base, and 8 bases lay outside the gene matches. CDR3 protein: CAWSGAGVTNEQYF. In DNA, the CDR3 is TGTGCCTGGAGTGGGGCGGGAGTGACAAACGAGCAGTACTTC.

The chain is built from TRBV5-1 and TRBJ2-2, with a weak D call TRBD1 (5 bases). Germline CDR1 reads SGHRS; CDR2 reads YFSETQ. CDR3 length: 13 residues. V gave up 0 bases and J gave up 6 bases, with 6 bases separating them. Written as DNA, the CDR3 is TGCGCCAGCAGCTTGGGCAGGGCCGGGGAGCTGTTTTTT. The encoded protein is CASSLGRAGELFF.

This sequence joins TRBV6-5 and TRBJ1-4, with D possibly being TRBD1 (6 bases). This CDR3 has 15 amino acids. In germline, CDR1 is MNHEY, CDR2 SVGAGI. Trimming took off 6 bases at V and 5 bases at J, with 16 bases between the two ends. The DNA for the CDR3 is TGTGCCAGCAGGTTCACGACAGGAATGAATGAAAAACTGTTTTTT. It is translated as CASRFTTGMNEKLFF.

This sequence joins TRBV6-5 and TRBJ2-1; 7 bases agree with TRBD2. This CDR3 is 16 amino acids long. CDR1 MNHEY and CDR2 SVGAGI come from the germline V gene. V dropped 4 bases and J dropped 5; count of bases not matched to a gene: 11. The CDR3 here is CASSLLWGGVDNEQFF. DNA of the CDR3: TGTGCCAGCAGTTTACTCTGGGGGGGGGTGGACAATGAGCAGTTCTTC.

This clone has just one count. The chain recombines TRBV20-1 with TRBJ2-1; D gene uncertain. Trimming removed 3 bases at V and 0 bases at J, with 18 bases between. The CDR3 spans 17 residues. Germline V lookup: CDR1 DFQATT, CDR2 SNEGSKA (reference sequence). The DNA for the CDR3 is TGCAGTGCTAGTGGTCTTCGGTTGAAAAGCTCCTACAATGAGCAGTTCTTC. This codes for CSASGLRLKSSYNEQFF.

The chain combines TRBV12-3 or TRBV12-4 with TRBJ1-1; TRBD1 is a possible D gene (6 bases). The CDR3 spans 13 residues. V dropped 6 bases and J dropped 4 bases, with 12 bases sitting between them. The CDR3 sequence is CASSYREGTEAFF. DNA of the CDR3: TGTGCCAGCAGCTACAGGGAGGGCACTGAAGCTTTCTTT.

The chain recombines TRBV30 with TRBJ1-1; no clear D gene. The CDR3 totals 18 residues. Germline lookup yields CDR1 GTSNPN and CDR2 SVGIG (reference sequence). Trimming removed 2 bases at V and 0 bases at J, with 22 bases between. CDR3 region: CAWSRGQLLGTLNTEAFF. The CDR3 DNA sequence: TGTGCCTGGAGTCGGGGTCAACTACTAGGTACTTTGAACACTGAAGCTTTCTTT.

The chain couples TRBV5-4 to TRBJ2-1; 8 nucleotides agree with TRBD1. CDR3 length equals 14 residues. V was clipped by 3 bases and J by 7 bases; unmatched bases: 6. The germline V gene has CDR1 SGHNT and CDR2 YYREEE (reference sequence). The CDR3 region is CASSWDRRANEQFF. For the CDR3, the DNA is TGTGCCAGCAGCTGGGACAGGAGAGCAAATGAGCAGTTCTTC. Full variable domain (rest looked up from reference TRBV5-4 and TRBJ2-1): ETGVTQSPTHLIKTRGQQVTLRCSSQSGHNTVSWYQQALGQGPQFIFQYYREEENGRGNFPPRFSGLQFPNYSSELNVNALELDDSALYLCASSWDRRANEQFFGPGTRLTVL.

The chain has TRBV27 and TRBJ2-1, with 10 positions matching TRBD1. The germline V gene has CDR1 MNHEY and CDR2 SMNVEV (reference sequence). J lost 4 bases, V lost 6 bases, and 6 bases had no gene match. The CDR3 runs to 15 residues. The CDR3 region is CASRHRDRGYNEQFF. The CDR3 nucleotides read TGTGCCAGCAGGCACCGGGACAGGGGTTACAATGAGCAGTTCTTC.

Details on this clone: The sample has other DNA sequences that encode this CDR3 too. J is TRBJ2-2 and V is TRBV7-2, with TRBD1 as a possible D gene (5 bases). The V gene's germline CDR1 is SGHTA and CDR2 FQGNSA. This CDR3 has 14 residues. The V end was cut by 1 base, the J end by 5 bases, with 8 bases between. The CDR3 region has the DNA TGTGCCAGCAGCTTAGGCCAGGGAACCGGGGAGCTGTTTTTT. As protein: CASSLGQGTGELFF.

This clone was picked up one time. DNA for the CDR3: TGTGCCACCAGGGGGAGGGCCCGCAATCAGCCCCAGCATTTT. Its protein product is CATRGRARNQPQHF. The chain employs TRBV24-1 and TRBJ1-5; D unresolved. V lost 7 bases to trimming and J lost 2 bases, with 11 bases between them. CDR3 length: 14 residues. Per the germline V gene, CDR1 is KGHDR and CDR2 is SFDVKD.

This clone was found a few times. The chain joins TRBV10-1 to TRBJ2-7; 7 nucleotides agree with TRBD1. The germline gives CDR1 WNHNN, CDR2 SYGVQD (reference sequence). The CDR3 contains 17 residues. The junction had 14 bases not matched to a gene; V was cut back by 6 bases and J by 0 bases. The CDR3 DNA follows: TGCGCCAGCAGGAATAATAACAGGGGCCAGAACTCCTACGAGCAGTACTTC. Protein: CASRNNNRGQNSYEQYF.

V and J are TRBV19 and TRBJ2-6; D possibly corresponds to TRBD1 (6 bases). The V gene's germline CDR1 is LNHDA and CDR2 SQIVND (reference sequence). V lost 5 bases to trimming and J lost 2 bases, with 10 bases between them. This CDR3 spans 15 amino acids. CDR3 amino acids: CASSANRAGANVLTF. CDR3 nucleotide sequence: TGTGCCAGTAGTGCCAACAGGGCTGGGGCCAACGTCCTGACTTTC.

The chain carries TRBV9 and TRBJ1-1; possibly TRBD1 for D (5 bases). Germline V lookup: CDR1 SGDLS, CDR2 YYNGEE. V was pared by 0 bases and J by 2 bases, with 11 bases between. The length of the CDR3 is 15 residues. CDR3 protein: CASSVVGGLNTEAFF. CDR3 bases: TGTGCCAGCAGCGTAGTCGGGGGTCTAAACACTGAAGCTTTCTTT. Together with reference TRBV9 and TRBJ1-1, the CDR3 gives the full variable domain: DSGVTQTPKHLITATGQRVTLRCSPRSGDLSVYWYQQSLDQGLQFLIQYYNGEERAKGNILERFSAQQFPDLHSELNLSSLELGDSALYFCASSVVGGLNTEAFFGQGTRLTVV.

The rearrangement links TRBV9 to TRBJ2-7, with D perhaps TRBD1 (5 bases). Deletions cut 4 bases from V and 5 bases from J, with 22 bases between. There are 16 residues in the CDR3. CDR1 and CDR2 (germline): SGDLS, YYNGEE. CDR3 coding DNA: TGTGCCAGCAGCCATTTTAGGGCAGGGTTGTTCAACGAGCAGTACTTC. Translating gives CASSHFRAGLFNEQYF.